This is a list of T cell receptor beta chains from one sample in a study of blood T cell repertoires in COVID-19. Repertoires were generated with immunoSEQ multiplex PCR, while TCRdb's copy carries only in-frame clones and drops some. The data show 300,000 to 400,000 clones, with roughly 90% seen just once and less than 3.5% held by the top ten. Input material: peripheral blood. Receptor source: a woman aged 25 to 45 with COVID-19, enrolled during active disease. The CDR3 runs from the conserved cysteine through the conserved F or W. D genes are given only for firm matches. Part of the rows lack a size; the others show once, few, many or a class for expanded clones.

v_call: TRBV7-2
clone_size: -
j_call: TRBJ1-1
d_call: TRBD1
cdr3_aa: CASSFHRGLNTEAFF
cdr3_nt: TGTGCCAGCAGCTTCCACAGGGGGCTGAACACTGAAGCTTTCTTT

v_call: TRBV9
clone_size: -
j_call: TRBJ2-7
d_call: TRBD2
cdr3_aa: CASSPSPSGSARAYEQYF
cdr3_nt: TGTGCCAGCAGCCCGAGTCCCAGCGGGAGCGCGCGGGCCTACGAGCAGTACTTC

v_call: TRBV6-4
clone_size: -
j_call: TRBJ2-3
d_call: -
cdr3_aa: CASKGDFSTDTQYF
cdr3_nt: TGTGCCAGCAAAGGAGACTTCAGCACAGATACGCAGTATTTT

v_call: TRBV19
clone_size: -
j_call: TRBJ1-5
d_call: -
cdr3_aa: CASSIQGLYSNQPQHF
cdr3_nt: TGTGCCAGTAGTATCCAGGGACTGTATAGCAATCAGCCCCAGCATTTT

v_call: TRBV24-1
clone_size: -
j_call: TRBJ1-2
d_call: TRBD1
cdr3_aa: CATSDRGQNYGYTF
cdr3_nt: TGTGCCACCAGTGATAGGGGGCAGAACTATGGCTACACCTTC

v_call: TRBV7-9
clone_size: -
j_call: TRBJ2-3
d_call: -
cdr3_aa: CASSHTSGGPDTQYF
cdr3_nt: TGTGCCAGCAGCCACACTAGTGGCGGCCCCGATACGCAGTATTTT

v_call: TRBV5-1
clone_size: few
j_call: TRBJ1-3
d_call: -
cdr3_aa: CASSLEGNIENTIYF
cdr3_nt: TGCGCCAGCAGCTTGGAGGGGAATATTGAAAACACCATATATTTT

v_call: TRBV19
clone_size: once
j_call: TRBJ2-1
d_call: TRBD1
cdr3_aa: CASSGQGSYNEQFF
cdr3_nt: TGTGCCAGTAGCGGACAGGGGTCCTACAATGAGCAATTCTTC

v_call: TRBV19
clone_size: -
j_call: TRBJ1-2
d_call: TRBD1
cdr3_aa: CASRFPGQGADGYTF
cdr3_nt: TGTGCCAGTCGTTTCCCGGGACAGGGGGCAGATGGCTACACCTTC

v_call: TRBV3-1/TRBV3-2
clone_size: -
j_call: TRBJ1-1
d_call: -
cdr3_aa: CASSQSGYTEAFF
cdr3_nt: TGTGCCAGCAGCCAGAGCGGGTACACTGAAGCTTTCTTT

v_call: TRBV2
clone_size: -
j_call: TRBJ2-5
d_call: TRBD1
cdr3_aa: CAISPRDRVETQYF
cdr3_nt: TGTGCCATAAGCCCCCGGGACAGGGTTGAGACCCAGTACTTC

v_call: TRBV19
clone_size: -
j_call: TRBJ1-1
d_call: -
cdr3_aa: CASSITELTEAFF
cdr3_nt: TGTGCCAGTAGTATCACCGAGCTCACTGAAGCTTTCTTT

v_call: TRBV29-1
clone_size: once
j_call: TRBJ2-1
d_call: -
cdr3_aa: CSGHANYNEQFF
cdr3_nt: TGCAGCGGACACGCGAACTACAATGAGCAGTTCTTC

v_call: TRBV1
clone_size: -
j_call: TRBJ1-5
d_call: -
cdr3_aa: CTSSQEAGNGWGGNQPQHF
cdr3_nt: TGCACCAGCAGCCAAGAAGCGGGCAATGGGTGGGGAGGCAATCAGCCCCAGCATTTT

v_call: TRBV19
clone_size: -
j_call: TRBJ2-7
d_call: TRBD1
cdr3_aa: CASSIGTGAYEQYF
cdr3_nt: TGTGCCAGTAGTATTGGGACAGGTGCCTACGAGCAGTACTTC

v_call: TRBV30
clone_size: -
j_call: TRBJ2-6
d_call: -
cdr3_aa: CAWSGVRSSGANVLTF
cdr3_nt: TGTGCCTGGAGTGGTGTAAGGAGCTCTGGGGCCAACGTCCTGACTTTC

v_call: TRBV5-5
clone_size: -
j_call: TRBJ1-6
d_call: -
cdr3_aa: CASSVPSGSLFHF
cdr3_nt: TGTGCCAGCAGCGTCCCCTCGGGTTCACTTTTCCACTTT

v_call: TRBV5-4
clone_size: -
j_call: TRBJ1-4
d_call: TRBD1
cdr3_aa: CASSFGTGLFF
cdr3_nt: TGTGCCAGCAGCTTTGGGACAGGACTGTTTTTT

v_call: TRBV5-8
clone_size: -
j_call: TRBJ1-4
d_call: -
cdr3_aa: CASSFRTNEKLFF
cdr3_nt: TGTGCCAGCAGTTTCAGAACCAATGAAAAACTGTTTTTT

v_call: TRBV5-6
clone_size: many
j_call: TRBJ2-1
d_call: -
cdr3_aa: CASSLVADTYNEQFF
cdr3_nt: TGTGCCAGCAGCTTGGTAGCGGACACCTACAATGAGCAGTTCTTC

v_call: TRBV10-3
clone_size: -
j_call: TRBJ1-3
d_call: -
cdr3_aa: CAISGGEGNTIYF
cdr3_nt: TGTGCCATCAGCGGGGGGGAAGGAAACACCATATATTTT

v_call: TRBV18
clone_size: -
j_call: TRBJ2-7
d_call: TRBD1
cdr3_aa: CASSPGTGGEQYF
cdr3_nt: TGTGCCAGCTCACCAGGGACAGGGGGCGAGCAGTACTTC

v_call: TRBV3-1/TRBV3-2
clone_size: -
j_call: TRBJ2-1
d_call: TRBD2
cdr3_aa: CASRPLAASSYNEQFF
cdr3_nt: TGTGCCAGCAGACCCCTAGCGGCTAGCTCCTACAATGAGCAGTTCTTC

v_call: TRBV30
clone_size: -
j_call: TRBJ1-5
d_call: -
cdr3_aa: CAWATAGPQPQHF
cdr3_nt: TGTGCCTGGGCCACCGCGGGGCCTCAGCCCCAGCATTTT

v_call: TRBV5-1
clone_size: -
j_call: TRBJ1-4
d_call: -
cdr3_aa: CASSFTATTNEKLFF
cdr3_nt: TGCGCCAGCAGCTTTACAGCCACAACTAATGAAAAACTGTTTTTT

v_call: TRBV30
clone_size: -
j_call: TRBJ1-1
d_call: TRBD1
cdr3_aa: CAWSRGQGEGAFF
cdr3_nt: TGTGCCTGGAGTAGGGGACAGGGAGAGGGAGCTTTCTTT

v_call: TRBV6-6
clone_size: -
j_call: TRBJ2-1
d_call: TRBD2
cdr3_aa: CASSRDGTIYNEQFF
cdr3_nt: TGTGCCAGCAGTAGAGATGGGACTATCTACAATGAGCAGTTCTTC

v_call: TRBV9
clone_size: once
j_call: TRBJ1-4
d_call: -
cdr3_aa: CASSVQGQANEKLFF
cdr3_nt: TGTGCCAGCAGCGTACAGGGGCAGGCTAATGAAAAACTGTTTTTT

v_call: TRBV7-2
clone_size: -
j_call: TRBJ2-5
d_call: TRBD2
cdr3_aa: CASSFSGTAGGETQYF
cdr3_nt: TGTGCCAGCAGCTTTAGCGGGACTGCGGGGGGGGAGACCCAGTACTTC

v_call: TRBV28
clone_size: -
j_call: TRBJ2-3
d_call: -
cdr3_aa: CASSFGQGGTDTQYF
cdr3_nt: TGTGCCAGCAGTTTTGGCCAGGGAGGTACAGATACGCAGTATTTT

v_call: TRBV28
clone_size: -
j_call: TRBJ1-4
d_call: -
cdr3_aa: CASSSRKLEANEKLFF
cdr3_nt: TGTGCCAGCAGCTCCCGAAAACTCGAAGCTAATGAAAAACTGTTTTTT

v_call: TRBV14
clone_size: -
j_call: TRBJ1-5
d_call: -
cdr3_aa: CASSPPGNNQPQHF
cdr3_nt: TGTGCCAGCAGCCCCCCCGGGAACAATCAGCCCCAGCATTTT

v_call: TRBV12-5
clone_size: -
j_call: TRBJ1-5
d_call: -
cdr3_aa: CASGLVLFPETVGNQPQHF
cdr3_nt: TGTGCTAGTGGTTTGGTACTTTTCCCGGAGACAGTGGGCAATCAGCCCCAGCATTTT

v_call: TRBV19
clone_size: -
j_call: TRBJ2-3
d_call: TRBD2
cdr3_aa: CASSIWSGAGGRDTQYF
cdr3_nt: TGTGCCAGTAGTATTTGGTCAGGAGCGGGAGGTCGAGATACGCAGTATTTT

v_call: TRBV2
clone_size: once
j_call: TRBJ1-2
d_call: -
cdr3_aa: CASSVRGYTF
cdr3_nt: TGTGCCAGCAGTGTCAGGGGCTACACCTTC

v_call: TRBV5-1
clone_size: -
j_call: TRBJ2-5
d_call: TRBD2
cdr3_aa: CASSPGTSGSSETQYF
cdr3_nt: TGCGCCAGCAGCCCAGGGACTAGCGGGAGCTCAGAGACCCAGTACTTC

v_call: TRBV2
clone_size: once
j_call: TRBJ1-1
d_call: TRBD1
cdr3_aa: CASSFGQGGAFF
cdr3_nt: TGTGCCAGCAGCTTCGGACAGGGTGGAGCTTTCTTT

v_call: TRBV14
clone_size: -
j_call: TRBJ1-4
d_call: -
cdr3_aa: CASSPRTNEKLFF
cdr3_nt: TGTGCCAGCAGCCCCAGAACTAATGAAAAACTGTTTTTT

v_call: TRBV6-5
clone_size: few
j_call: TRBJ1-5
d_call: -
cdr3_aa: CASSRGLDNQPQHF
cdr3_nt: TGTGCCAGCAGCAGGGGCCTAGACAATCAGCCCCAGCATTTT

v_call: TRBV7-9
clone_size: -
j_call: TRBJ1-2
d_call: -
cdr3_aa: CAAQPDLSYTF
cdr3_nt: TGTGCCGCCCAGCCTGACTTGAGCTACACCTTC

v_call: TRBV4-1
clone_size: once
j_call: TRBJ2-1
d_call: TRBD2
cdr3_aa: CASSAHSGRGPNEQFF
cdr3_nt: TGCGCCAGCAGCGCCCATAGCGGGAGAGGTCCCAATGAGCAGTTCTTC